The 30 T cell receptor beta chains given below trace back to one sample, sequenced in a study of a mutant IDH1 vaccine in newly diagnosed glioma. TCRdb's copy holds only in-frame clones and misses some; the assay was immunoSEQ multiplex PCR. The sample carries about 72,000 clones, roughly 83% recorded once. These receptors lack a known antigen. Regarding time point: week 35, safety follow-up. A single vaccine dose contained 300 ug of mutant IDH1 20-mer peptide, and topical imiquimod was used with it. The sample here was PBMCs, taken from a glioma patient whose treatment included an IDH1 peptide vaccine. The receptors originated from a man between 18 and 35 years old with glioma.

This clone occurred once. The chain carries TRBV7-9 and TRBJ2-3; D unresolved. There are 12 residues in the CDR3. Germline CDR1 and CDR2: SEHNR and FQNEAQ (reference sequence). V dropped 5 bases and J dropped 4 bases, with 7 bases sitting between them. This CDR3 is CASSPLADTQYF. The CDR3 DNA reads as TGTGCCAGCAGCCCCCTCGCAGATACGCAGTATTTT.

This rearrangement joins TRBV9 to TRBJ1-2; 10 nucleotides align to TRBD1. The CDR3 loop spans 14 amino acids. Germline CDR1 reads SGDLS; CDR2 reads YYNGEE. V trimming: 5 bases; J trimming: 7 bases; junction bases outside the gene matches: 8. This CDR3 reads CASSALGTGVGYTF. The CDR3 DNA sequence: TGTGCCAGCAGTGCCCTCGGGACAGGGGTTGGCTACACCTTC.

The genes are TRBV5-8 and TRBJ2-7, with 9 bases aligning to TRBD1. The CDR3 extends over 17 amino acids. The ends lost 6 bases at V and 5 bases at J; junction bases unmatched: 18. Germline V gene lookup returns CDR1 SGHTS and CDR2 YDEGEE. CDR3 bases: TGTGCCAGCAAAACAGGGGGCGCAAGGCGTGGAGTTAACGAGCAGTACTTC. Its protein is CASKTGGARRGVNEQYF.

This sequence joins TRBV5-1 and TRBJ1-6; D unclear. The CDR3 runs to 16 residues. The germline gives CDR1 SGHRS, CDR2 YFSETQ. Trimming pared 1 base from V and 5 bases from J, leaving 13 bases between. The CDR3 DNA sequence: TGCGCCAGCAGCTTGCTGCCGCGGCCAGATAATTCACCCCTCCACTTT. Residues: CASSLLPRPDNSPLHF.

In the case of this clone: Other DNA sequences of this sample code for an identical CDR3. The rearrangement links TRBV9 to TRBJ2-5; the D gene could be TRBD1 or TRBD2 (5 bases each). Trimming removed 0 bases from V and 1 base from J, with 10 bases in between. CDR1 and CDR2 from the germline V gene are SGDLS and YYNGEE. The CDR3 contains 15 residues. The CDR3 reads CASSVGTGLQETQYF. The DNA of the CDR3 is TGTGCCAGCAGCGTAGGTACGGGGCTCCAAGAGACCCAGTACTTC. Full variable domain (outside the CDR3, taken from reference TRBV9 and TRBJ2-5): DSGVTQTPKHLITATGQRVTLRCSPRSGDLSVYWYQQSLDQGLQFLIQYYNGEERAKGNILERFSAQQFPDLHSELNLSSLELGDSALYFCASSVGTGLQETQYFGPGTRLLVL.

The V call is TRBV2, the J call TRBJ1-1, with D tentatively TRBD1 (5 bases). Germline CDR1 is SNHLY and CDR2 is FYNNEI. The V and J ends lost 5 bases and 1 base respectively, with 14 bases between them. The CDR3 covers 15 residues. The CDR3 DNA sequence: TGTGCCAGCAGTCCCCTGGGGGTCGAGAACACTGAAGCTTTCTTT. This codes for CASSPLGVENTEAFF.

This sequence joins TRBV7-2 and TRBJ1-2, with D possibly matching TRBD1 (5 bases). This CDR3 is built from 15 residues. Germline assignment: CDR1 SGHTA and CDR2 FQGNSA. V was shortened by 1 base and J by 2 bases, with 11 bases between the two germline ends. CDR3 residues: CASSLVTGPNYGYTF. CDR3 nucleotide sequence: TGTGCCAGCAGCTTAGTTACAGGTCCAAACTATGGCTACACCTTC.

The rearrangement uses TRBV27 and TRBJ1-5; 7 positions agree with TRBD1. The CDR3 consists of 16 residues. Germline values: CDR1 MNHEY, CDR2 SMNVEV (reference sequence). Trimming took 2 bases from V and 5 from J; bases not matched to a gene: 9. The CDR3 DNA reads TGTGCCAGCAGTTTAATTGGGGAGCAGGGGGATCAGCCCCAGCATTTT. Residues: CASSLIGEQGDQPQHF.

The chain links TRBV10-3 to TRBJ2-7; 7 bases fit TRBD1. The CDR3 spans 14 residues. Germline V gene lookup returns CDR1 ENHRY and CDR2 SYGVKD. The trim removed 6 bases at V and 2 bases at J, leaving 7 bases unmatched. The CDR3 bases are TGTGCCATCAGACTGACAGGGTCTACCTACGAGCAGTACTTC. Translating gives CAIRLTGSTYEQYF.

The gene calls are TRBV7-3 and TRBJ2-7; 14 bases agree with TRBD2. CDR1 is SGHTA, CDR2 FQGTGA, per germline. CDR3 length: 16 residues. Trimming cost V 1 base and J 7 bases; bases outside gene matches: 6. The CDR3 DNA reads TGTGCCAGCAGCTTAAGGGGACTAGCGGGAGAGGAAGAGCAGTACTTC. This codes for CASSLRGLAGEEEQYF.

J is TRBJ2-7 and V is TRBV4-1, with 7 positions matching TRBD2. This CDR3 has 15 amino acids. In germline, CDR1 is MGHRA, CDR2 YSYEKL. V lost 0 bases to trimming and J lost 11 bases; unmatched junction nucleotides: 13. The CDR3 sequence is CASSQDSQAGDKKYF. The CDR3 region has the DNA TGCGCCAGCAGCCAAGATAGCCAGGCGGGAGACAAGAAGTACTTC.

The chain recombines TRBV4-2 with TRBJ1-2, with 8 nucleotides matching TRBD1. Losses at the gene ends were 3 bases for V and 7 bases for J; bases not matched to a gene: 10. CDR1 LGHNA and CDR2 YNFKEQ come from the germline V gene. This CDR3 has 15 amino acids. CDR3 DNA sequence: TGTGCCAGCAGCCATCCTGGGACAGGAGCGGCTGGCTACACCTTC. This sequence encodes CASSHPGTGAAGYTF.

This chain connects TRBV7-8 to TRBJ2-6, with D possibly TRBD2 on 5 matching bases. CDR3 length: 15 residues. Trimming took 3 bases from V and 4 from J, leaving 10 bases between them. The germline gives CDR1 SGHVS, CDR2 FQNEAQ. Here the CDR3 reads CASSLEESGANVLTF. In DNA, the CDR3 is TGTGCCAGCAGCTTGGAGGAATCGGGGGCCAACGTCCTGACTTTC.

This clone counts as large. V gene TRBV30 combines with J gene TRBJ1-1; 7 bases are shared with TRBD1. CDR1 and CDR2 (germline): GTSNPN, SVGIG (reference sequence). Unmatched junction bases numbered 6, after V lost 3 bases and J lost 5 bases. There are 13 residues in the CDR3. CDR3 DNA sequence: TGTGCCTGGAGCCGACAGGGAGGGACTGAAGCTTTCTTT. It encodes CAWSRQGGTEAFF.

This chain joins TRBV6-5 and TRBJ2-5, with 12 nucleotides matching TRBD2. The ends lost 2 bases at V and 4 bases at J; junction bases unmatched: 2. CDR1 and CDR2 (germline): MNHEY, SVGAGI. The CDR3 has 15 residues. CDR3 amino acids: CASSYQGLAGETQYF. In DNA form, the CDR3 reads TGTGCCAGCAGTTACCAGGGACTAGCGGGAGAGACCCAGTACTTC.

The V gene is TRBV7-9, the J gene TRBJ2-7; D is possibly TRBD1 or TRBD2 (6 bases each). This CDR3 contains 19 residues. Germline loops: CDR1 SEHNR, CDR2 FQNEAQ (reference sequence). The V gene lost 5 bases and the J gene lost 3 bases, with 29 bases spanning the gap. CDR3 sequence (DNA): TGTGCCAGCAGCCGATTAACTGGGACCGGGGGCTATAACTACTACGAGCAGTACTTC. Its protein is CASSRLTGTGGYNYYEQYF.

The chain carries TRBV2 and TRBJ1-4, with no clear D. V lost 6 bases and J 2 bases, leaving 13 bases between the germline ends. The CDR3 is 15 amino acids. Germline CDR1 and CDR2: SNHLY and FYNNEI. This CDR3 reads CASSGIGQTNEKLFF. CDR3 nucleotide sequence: TGTGCCAGCAGCGGGATTGGGCAGACTAATGAAAAACTGTTTTTT.

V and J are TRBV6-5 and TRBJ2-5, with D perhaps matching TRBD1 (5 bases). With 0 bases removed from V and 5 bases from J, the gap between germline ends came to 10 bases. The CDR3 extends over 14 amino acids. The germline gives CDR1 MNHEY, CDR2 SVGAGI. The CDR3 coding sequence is TGTGCCAGCAGTTACTCCGACAGAAGGGAGACCCAGTACTTC. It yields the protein CASSYSDRRETQYF.

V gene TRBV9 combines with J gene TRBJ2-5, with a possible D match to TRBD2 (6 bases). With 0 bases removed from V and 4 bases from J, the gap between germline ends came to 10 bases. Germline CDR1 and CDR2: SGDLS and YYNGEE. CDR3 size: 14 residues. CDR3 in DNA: TGTGCCAGCAGCGTAGCGGGAGTTGGAGAGACCCAGTACTTC. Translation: CASSVAGVGETQYF.

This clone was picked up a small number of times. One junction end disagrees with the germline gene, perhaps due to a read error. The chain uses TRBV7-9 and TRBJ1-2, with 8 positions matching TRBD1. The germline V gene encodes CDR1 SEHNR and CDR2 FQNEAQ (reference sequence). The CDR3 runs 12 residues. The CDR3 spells CASSLGQGPQFF. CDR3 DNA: TGTGCCAGCAGCTTAGGACAGGGGCCGCAATTTTTC.

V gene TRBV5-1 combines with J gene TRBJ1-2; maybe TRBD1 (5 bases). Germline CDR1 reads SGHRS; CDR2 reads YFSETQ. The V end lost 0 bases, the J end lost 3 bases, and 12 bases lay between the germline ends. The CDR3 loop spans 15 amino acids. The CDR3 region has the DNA TGCGCCAGCAGCTTGGGAGGGACGGTCGACTATGGCTACACCTTC. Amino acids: CASSLGGTVDYGYTF.

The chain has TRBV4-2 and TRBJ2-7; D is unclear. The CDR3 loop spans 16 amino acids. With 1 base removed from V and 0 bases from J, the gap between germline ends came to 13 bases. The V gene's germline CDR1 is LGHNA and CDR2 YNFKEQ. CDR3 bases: TGTGCCAGCAGCCAAGTTTTCTCGGCCTACTCCTACGAGCAGTACTTC. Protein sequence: CASSQVFSAYSYEQYF.

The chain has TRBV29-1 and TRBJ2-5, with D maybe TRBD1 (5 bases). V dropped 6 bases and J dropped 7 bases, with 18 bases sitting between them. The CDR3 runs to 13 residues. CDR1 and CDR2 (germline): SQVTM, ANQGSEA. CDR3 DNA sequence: TGCAGCGTCGGGTGGGCAGGGAAGGGGACCCAGTACTTC. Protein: CSVGWAGKGTQYF.

The CDR3 DNA follows: TGCAGCGTTGCGAGCGGCTTTAACTATGGCTACACCTTC. Its protein is CSVASGFNYGYTF. This chain joins TRBV29-1 and TRBJ1-2; no firm D call. Trimming took 4 bases from V and 1 from J, leaving 10 bases between them. The germline V gene has CDR1 SQVTM and CDR2 ANQGSEA. There are 13 residues in the CDR3.

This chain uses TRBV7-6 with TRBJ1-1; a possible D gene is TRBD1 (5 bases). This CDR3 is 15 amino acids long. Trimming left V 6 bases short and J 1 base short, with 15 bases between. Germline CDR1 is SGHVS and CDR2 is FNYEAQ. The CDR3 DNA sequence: TGTGCCAGCAGTCTAGGGGAGGGAGCGAACACTGAAGCTTTCTTT. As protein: CASSLGEGANTEAFF.

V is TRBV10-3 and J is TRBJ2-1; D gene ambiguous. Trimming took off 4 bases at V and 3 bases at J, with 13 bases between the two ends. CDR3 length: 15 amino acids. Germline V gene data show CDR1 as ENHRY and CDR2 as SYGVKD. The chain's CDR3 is CAISAPGSIYNEQFF. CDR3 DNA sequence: TGTGCCATCAGTGCTCCGGGTTCCATCTACAATGAGCAGTTCTTC.

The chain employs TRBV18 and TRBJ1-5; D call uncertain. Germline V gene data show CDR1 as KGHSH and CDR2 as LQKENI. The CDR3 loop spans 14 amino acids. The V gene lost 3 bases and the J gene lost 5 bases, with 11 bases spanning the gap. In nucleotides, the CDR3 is TGTGCCAGCTCACCGACCTATTTGGATCAGCCCCAGCATTTT. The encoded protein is CASSPTYLDQPQHF.

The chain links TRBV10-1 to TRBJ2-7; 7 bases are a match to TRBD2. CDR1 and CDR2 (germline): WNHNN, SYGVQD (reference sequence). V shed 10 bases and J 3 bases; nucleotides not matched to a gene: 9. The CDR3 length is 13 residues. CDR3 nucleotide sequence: TGCGCCACACCACGGGCTAGCGGCTACGAGCAGTACTTC. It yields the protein CATPRASGYEQYF.

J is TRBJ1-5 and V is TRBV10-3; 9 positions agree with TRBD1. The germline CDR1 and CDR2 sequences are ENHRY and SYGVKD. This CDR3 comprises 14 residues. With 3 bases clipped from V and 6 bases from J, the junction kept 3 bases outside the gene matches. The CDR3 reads CAISDTGGSQPQHF. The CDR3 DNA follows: TGTGCCATCAGTGACACAGGGGGCTCTCAGCCCCAGCATTTT.

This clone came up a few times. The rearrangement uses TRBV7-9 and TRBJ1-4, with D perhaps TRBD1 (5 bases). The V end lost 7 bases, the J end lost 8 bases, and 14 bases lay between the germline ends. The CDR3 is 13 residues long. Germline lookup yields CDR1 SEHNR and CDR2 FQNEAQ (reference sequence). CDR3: CASMLSGEEKLFF. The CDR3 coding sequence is TGTGCCAGCATGTTATCGGGGGAAGAAAAACTGTTTTTT.